This entry lists 3 T cell receptor beta chains sequenced from one sample in a study of T cell changes during pregnancy in multiple sclerosis. TCRdb's table, derived via immunoSEQ multiplex PCR, lists solely in-frame clones and lacks some. The sample carries 100,000 or so clones, 94% recorded once. Material: peripheral blood, obtained after pregnancy. All receptors come from a female donor in good health, enrolled as a control in a pregnancy study.

The chain carries TRBV5-4 and TRBJ2-5, with 7 bases identical to TRBD1. Germline loops: CDR1 SGHNT, CDR2 YYREEE (reference sequence). V lost 2 bases and J lost 3; bases outside the gene matches: 4. CDR3 length: 14 amino acids. The CDR3: CASSLRQGEETQYF. In DNA form, the CDR3 reads TGTGCCAGCAGCTTACGCCAGGGGGAAGAGACCCAGTACTTC. The full variable domain, its missing parts supplied by reference TRBV5-4 and TRBJ2-5, is ETGVTQSPTHLIKTRGQQVTLRCSSQSGHNTVSWYQQALGQGPQFIFQYYREEENGRGNFPPRFSGLQFPNYSSELNVNALELDDSALYLCASSLRQGEETQYFGPGTRLLVL.

CDR3 coding DNA: TGTGCCAGCAGGGCGGGGGTAGCGGGATGGAATGAGCAGTTCTTC. As protein: CASRAGVAGWNEQFF. The chain links TRBV25-1 to TRBJ2-1, with TRBD2 matching over 8 bases. Germline V gene lookup returns CDR1 MGHDK and CDR2 SYGVNS. Unmatched junction bases numbered 11, after V lost 6 bases and J lost 7 bases. This CDR3 spans 15 amino acids.

The chain couples TRBV2 to TRBJ2-7, with no clear D. CDR1 is SNHLY, CDR2 FYNNEI, per germline. There are 13 residues in the CDR3. The V gene lost 4 bases and the J gene lost 2 bases, with 9 bases spanning the gap. The CDR3 DNA sequence: TGTGCCAGCAGTGGAGACTTGCCCTACGAGCAGTACTTC. Protein product: CASSGDLPYEQYF.